The rows below give T cell receptor beta chains drawn from one sample of a study of a mutant IDH1 vaccine in newly diagnosed glioma. TCRdb keeps only in-frame clones here, not all; method: immunoSEQ multiplex PCR. Altogether approximately 44,000 clones are present, roughly 83% being singletons, with the ten largest covering about 2.2%. No antigen has been identified for these receptors. Sequencing was performed on PBMCs, taken from a glioma patient whose treatment included an IDH1 peptide vaccine. These TCRs come from a woman under 30 with glioma. Some clones in this sample may be carry-over from other donors' samples. Each CDR3 is given with its conserved first and last residue. Fields, in order: J gene, V gene, CDR3 protein.

j_call: TRBJ2-1; v_call: TRBV5-4; cdr3_aa: CASSLQILNEQFF
j_call: TRBJ1-5; v_call: TRBV6-1; cdr3_aa: CASSQGENQPQHF
j_call: TRBJ2-2; v_call: TRBV5-4; cdr3_aa: CASSSGTLSGELFF
j_call: TRBJ1-5; v_call: TRBV2; cdr3_aa: CASNPGPDQPQHF
j_call: TRBJ2-2; v_call: TRBV7-2; cdr3_aa: CASSSTLPNTGELFF
j_call: TRBJ2-7; v_call: TRBV9; cdr3_aa: CASSVDTDHYEQYF
j_call: TRBJ2-7; v_call: TRBV19; cdr3_aa: CASSLSGRRDEQYF
j_call: TRBJ2-1; v_call: TRBV27; cdr3_aa: CASSASRLAGSNEQFF
j_call: TRBJ1-4; v_call: TRBV5-6; cdr3_aa: CASSLGLNEKLFF
j_call: TRBJ1-3; v_call: TRBV9; cdr3_aa: CASSDRGASGNTIYF
j_call: TRBJ2-7; v_call: TRBV7-8; cdr3_aa: CASSLGHSGYEQYF
j_call: TRBJ2-7; v_call: TRBV11-2; cdr3_aa: CASSLIDILAEQYF
j_call: TRBJ1-2; v_call: TRBV27; cdr3_aa: CASSFGTGLPGGYTF
j_call: TRBJ2-3; v_call: TRBV6-5; cdr3_aa: CASSYSNTQYF
j_call: TRBJ1-3; v_call: TRBV29-1; cdr3_aa: CSVEDLGQGVDTIYF
j_call: TRBJ2-3; v_call: TRBV27; cdr3_aa: CASSLGTSGRSGDTQYF
j_call: TRBJ1-1; v_call: TRBV6-6; cdr3_aa: CASSFRPQGTEAFF
j_call: TRBJ2-1; v_call: TRBV25-1; cdr3_aa: CASSVSYNEQFF
j_call: TRBJ1-6; v_call: TRBV5-1; cdr3_aa: CASRTDARNSPLHF
j_call: TRBJ1-2; v_call: TRBV6-1; cdr3_aa: CASSEAGGLGYTF
j_call: TRBJ1-2; v_call: TRBV7-9; cdr3_aa: CASSPVAGGLINYGYTF
j_call: TRBJ1-1; v_call: TRBV9; cdr3_aa: CASSGNEAFF
j_call: TRBJ2-7; v_call: TRBV15; cdr3_aa: CATSRERGIIVYEQYF
j_call: TRBJ1-1; v_call: TRBV30; cdr3_aa: CAWSSPAGGRGNTEAFF
j_call: TRBJ1-4; v_call: TRBV27; cdr3_aa: CASSSLGQGGGEKLFF
j_call: TRBJ2-3; v_call: TRBV7-8; cdr3_aa: CASSLGADTQYF
j_call: TRBJ1-2; v_call: TRBV2; cdr3_aa: CASSLDRGWAGYTF
j_call: TRBJ2-5; v_call: TRBV6-1; cdr3_aa: CASSPPLHF
j_call: TRBJ1-4; v_call: TRBV5-1; cdr3_aa: CASSLMGIGIGGADEKLFF
j_call: TRBJ2-3; v_call: TRBV29-1; cdr3_aa: CSVVAGRETDTQYF
j_call: TRBJ1-1; v_call: TRBV15; cdr3_aa: CATSRDRRGKAFF
j_call: TRBJ1-2; v_call: TRBV7-9; cdr3_aa: CASSSKGTGFMIVKGYTF
j_call: TRBJ2-7; v_call: TRBV6-5; cdr3_aa: CASWEDSYEQYF
j_call: TRBJ2-7; v_call: TRBV14; cdr3_aa: CASSLNGLAVQYF
j_call: TRBJ1-2; v_call: TRBV7-8; cdr3_aa: CASSLLQGALKDGYTF
j_call: TRBJ2-4; v_call: TRBV30; cdr3_aa: CAWSQGKGGNIQYF
j_call: TRBJ1-2; v_call: TRBV9; cdr3_aa: CASSIDSYGYTF
j_call: TRBJ2-1; v_call: TRBV5-6; cdr3_aa: CASSLSSGGVYNEQFF
j_call: TRBJ1-5; v_call: TRBV2; cdr3_aa: CAYRTGGNQPQHF
j_call: TRBJ2-5; v_call: TRBV5-4; cdr3_aa: CASSLGDRTETQYF